This T cell receptor (beta chain) came from a study of blood T cell repertoires in COVID-19. Study details: Samples came from the United States, Italy and Spain, spanning acute and convalescent COVID-19. From T cells, B-cell-depleted T cells, or PBMCs came the material, which was cDNA or gDNA.

V shed 3 bases and J shed 5 bases, with 20 bases lying between them. The germline V gene has CDR1 LGHNA and CDR2 YSLEER. CDR3 length equals 17 residues. The cohort comprised adults aged about 18 to 90 years residing in 20 to 30 US areas. Clinical history as reported by participants underpinned cohort assignment. Profiling relied on immunoSEQ multiplex PCR, and the TCRdb table lists in-frame clones only, not all of them. Of approximately 230,000 clones in the sample, roughly 89% were seen once. The sequencing input was PBMCs or T cells enriched from blood (not recorded which). This clonotype was obtained from a young woman who had recovered from COVID-19. The rearrangement links TRBV4-3 to TRBJ2-1; D possibly corresponds to TRBD2 (6 bases). Here the CDR3 DNA reads TGCGCCAGCAGCCATGTGCCGGGGGACTGGCTAAACAATGAGCAGTTCTTC. Residues: CASSHVPGDWLNNEQFF.